This T cell receptor beta chain was profiled in a study of early T cells in non-severe SARS-CoV-2 infection. Study-wide results and limits: Using VDJdb, the matching emphasized anti-spike CD8 responses while missing private and CD4 specificities.

At least ten counts were recorded for this clonotype. Its matching antigen is unknown. The protocol attached unique molecular identifiers to individual cDNA molecules. TCRdb processed the 5' RACE reads anew with MiXCR; each CDR3 protein has one entry. Of 40,000 to 60,000 distinct CDR3 sequences in the sample, 8.5% to 10% were seen once. The sample was whole blood. The sequence was obtained from an adult who was a healthcare worker with PCR-confirmed SARS-CoV-2 infection or an uninfected control (not recorded which).

The CDR3 nucleotides read TGTGCCTGGAGTGGAGAGGACAGGGCTCCCTACGAGCAGTACTTC. Residues: CAWSGEDRAPYEQYF. This chain uses TRBV30 with TRBJ2-7; TRBD1 aligns across 8 bases. CDR1 is GTSNPN and CDR2 is SVGIG in the germline V gene (reference sequence). J gave up 2 bases and V 1 base, and 7 bases lay outside the gene matches. This CDR3 is 15 amino acids long.